This is a list of T cell receptor beta chains from one sample in a study of identical twins. TCRdb re-analysed the 5' RACE reads in MiXCR, keeping a single row per CDR3 protein. Here the sample spans 450,000 or so distinct CDR3 sequences, 14% being singletons. This sample also appeared in a second study, on yellow fever vaccine responses in identical twins.

Sequenced sample: CD4+ T cells sorted from blood. All receptors come from a woman younger than 30 in good health. Each CDR3 is given with its conserved first and last residue. Each record gives: clone size, V gene, J gene, D gene, CDR3 DNA, CDR3 protein. A D gene is named only where the DNA matches it firmly. Clone size is stated in some rows and not others, as once, few, many or a class when expanded.

NA	TRBV20-1	TRBJ2-3	TRBD1	TGCAGTGCTAGAGAGACAGGGGGCAATTCAGATACGCAGTATTTT	CSARETGGNSDTQYF
NA	TRBV5-1	TRBJ2-7	NA	TGCGCCAGCAGCTTGGAGAGGGATCGGTCGTGGCAGTACTTC	CASSLERDRSWQYF
NA	TRBV14	TRBJ1-3	NA	TGTGCCAGCAGCCCAGACCTCCGGAACACCATATATTTT	CASSPDLRNTIYF
NA	TRBV20-1	TRBJ2-5	NA	TGCAGTGCGGCAGGGACAGAGACCCAGTACTTC	CSAAGTETQYF
NA	TRBV6-2/TRBV6-3	TRBJ2-5	TRBD2	TGTGCCAGCAGACCTAGCGGAAGAAAAGAGACCCAGTACTTC	CASRPSGRKETQYF
NA	TRBV18	TRBJ2-5	NA	TGTGCCAGCTCACCAAGGAAGGGGGGTCGGGAGACCCAGTACTTC	CASSPRKGGRETQYF
NA	TRBV7-2	TRBJ2-5	TRBD2	TGTGCCAGCAGCCTAACCCCTAGCGGTAGAGAGACCCAGTACTTC	CASSLTPSGRETQYF
NA	TRBV7-2	TRBJ2-7	NA	TGTGCCAGCAGCTTAGCGGGGGGGCCTTTTGGCGAGCAGTACTTC	CASSLAGGPFGEQYF
NA	TRBV18	TRBJ2-3	TRBD2	TGTGCCAGCTCACCAGCCAGCGGGAGGCCCACAGATACGCAGTATTTT	CASSPASGRPTDTQYF
few	TRBV9	TRBJ1-1	NA	TGTGCCAGCAGCCCGAACCCGGGGCAGGGCGATGAAGCTTTCTTT	CASSPNPGQGDEAFF
NA	TRBV28	TRBJ2-3	TRBD2	TGTGCCAGCAGTTCCCAGAAAGGGACTAGCGGGGGGCACAGCACAGATACGCAGTATTTT	CASSSQKGTSGGHSTDTQYF
many	TRBV12-3/TRBV12-4	TRBJ1-5	NA	TGTGCCAGCAGTCTCGGGTCCCTCGAACAGCCCCAGCATTTT	CASSLGSLEQPQHF
NA	TRBV7-3	TRBJ2-4	NA	TGTGCCAGCAGCTTAGTTGGAGTTGGACTAGCCAAAAACATTCAGTACTTC	CASSLVGVGLAKNIQYF
NA	TRBV7-6	TRBJ2-4	TRBD1	TGTGCCAGCAGCTTAGGCCAGGGGGACATTCAGTACTTC	CASSLGQGDIQYF